The 28 T cell receptor beta chains reported below all come from one sample, sequenced in a study of a mutant IDH1 vaccine in newly diagnosed glioma. Regarding time point: week 11, during vaccination. Topical imiquimod was applied with each vaccine dose, which held 300 ug of mutant IDH1 20-mer peptide. Libraries were prepared by immunoSEQ multiplex PCR; TCRdb keeps only in-frame clonotypes and omits some of them. The sample yields roughly 120,000 clones, 75% to 90% seen once. These receptors lack a known antigen. Sequencing used PBMCs, obtained from a glioma patient whose treatment included an IDH1 peptide vaccine. The receptors stem from a woman aged 45 to 65 with glioma.

This clone was seen only once. The CDR3 spells CASSFEAGITPGNTIYF. The CDR3 coding sequence is TGTGCCAGCAGTTTTGAGGCAGGGATCACCCCTGGAAACACCATATATTTT. The genes are TRBV28 and TRBJ1-3, with D tentatively TRBD1 (5 bases). Looked up from germline, CDR1 is MDHEN and CDR2 is SYDVKM. V lost 3 bases and J lost 2, with 17 bases in between. This CDR3 contains 17 residues.

This chain uses TRBV11-3 with TRBJ2-5, with 10 nucleotides matching TRBD1. The length of the CDR3 is 16 residues. The V gene end was trimmed by 1 base and the J gene end by 1 base; junction bases not matched to a gene: 3. Germline V gives CDR1 SGHNT, CDR2 YENEEA. CDR3 bases: TGTGCCAGCAGCTTAGCGGGACAGGGGTCCCAAGAGACCCAGTACTTC. It translates to CASSLAGQGSQETQYF.

This chain links TRBV6-5 with TRBJ2-3; 8 bases match TRBD2. CDR1 and CDR2 from the germline V gene are MNHEY and SVGAGI. This CDR3 is built from 15 residues. V was clipped by 5 bases and J by 7 bases; unmatched bases: 11. CDR3 coding DNA: TGTGCCAGCAGTAGAGAGGGACTAGTTATGCATACGCAGTATTTT. Its translation: CASSREGLVMHTQYF.

The chain carries TRBV28 and TRBJ1-5; 11 bases align to TRBD1. This CDR3 comprises 18 residues. The V gene's germline CDR1 is MDHEN and CDR2 SYDVKM. V lost 5 bases to trimming and J lost 0 bases; unmatched junction nucleotides: 9. CDR3 residues: CASSPGQGATYSNQPQHF. The CDR3 DNA sequence: TGTGCCAGCAGTCCAGGACAGGGGGCTACCTATAGCAATCAGCCCCAGCATTTT. Combining the CDR3 with reference TRBV28 and TRBJ1-5 gives the whole variable domain DVKVTQSSRYLVKRTGEKVFLECVQDMDHENMFWYRQDPGLGLRLIYFSYDVKMKEKGDIPEGYSVSREKKERFSLILESASTNQTSMYLCASSPGQGATYSNQPQHFGDGTRLSIL.

The chain couples TRBV6-9 to TRBJ2-7; D call uncertain. Germline V gene lookup returns CDR1 MNHGY and CDR2 SVAAGI. The CDR3 is 14 residues long. Trimming left V 4 bases short and J 4 bases short, with 14 bases between. The CDR3 DNA sequence: TGTGCCAGCAGTTTGTACAGCATCAAGTACGAGCAGTACTTC. Protein sequence: CASSLYSIKYEQYF.

This chain uses TRBV4-2 with TRBJ2-6, with 8 positions matching TRBD2. The CDR3 has 17 residues. CDR1 and CDR2 (germline): LGHNA, YNFKEQ. The V and J ends lost 1 base and 1 base, in that order; junction bases with no gene match: 3. The CDR3 DNA sequence: TGTGCCAGCAGCCAAGCGGGAGGGGAATCTGGGGCCAACGTCCTGACTTTC. Its translation is CASSQAGGESGANVLTF.

The J gene is TRBJ1-1, the V gene TRBV6-5; a possible D gene is TRBD1 (5 bases). The CDR3 consists of 14 residues. CDR1 is MNHEY, CDR2 SVGAGI, per germline. V shed 2 bases and J shed 11 bases, with 18 bases lying between them. The chain's CDR3 is CASSYTGRGQEAFF. As DNA, the CDR3 is TGTGCCAGCAGTTACACAGGCCGGGGTCAAGAGGCTTTCTTT.

J is TRBJ2-2 and V is TRBV27; TRBD2 is a possible D gene (5 bases). The germline V gene encodes CDR1 MNHEY and CDR2 SMNVEV (reference sequence). The CDR3 runs to 14 residues. V lost 3 bases and J lost 0, with 5 bases in between. For the CDR3, the DNA is TGTGCCAGCAGTTTGAGGGCGAACACCGGGGAGCTGTTTTTT. It codes for CASSLRANTGELFF.

The chain links TRBV13 to TRBJ2-5, with 7 bases identical to TRBD2. The junction had 5 bases not matched to a gene; V was cut back by 2 bases and J by 5 bases. The germline V gene has CDR1 PRHDT and CDR2 FYEKMQ (reference sequence). The CDR3 extends over 14 amino acids. CDR3 nucleotide sequence: TGTGCCAGCAGCTTACGAGGGGAGGGCGAGACCCAGTACTTC. It specifies CASSLRGEGETQYF.

This chain connects TRBV10-2 to TRBJ2-3; D is ambiguous. Trimming left V 6 bases short and J 7 bases short, with 5 bases between. CDR1 is WSHSY and CDR2 is SAAADI in the germline V gene. CDR3 length: 10 residues. CDR3 nucleotides: TGCGCCAGCAGAGACTATACGCAGTATTTT. Protein sequence: CASRDYTQYF.

This chain joins TRBV30 and TRBJ1-2; D is possibly TRBD1 (5 bases). CDR3 length equals 12 residues. Per germline, CDR1 GTSNPN and CDR2 SVGIG (reference sequence). V shed 3 bases and J shed 8 bases, with 13 bases lying between them. The CDR3: CAWRLGVGGYTF. Here the CDR3 DNA reads TGTGCCTGGAGGCTAGGGGTAGGCGGCTACACCTTC. Looking up the rest from reference TRBV30 and TRBJ1-2 gives the full variable domain: SQTIHQWPATLVQPVGSPLSLECTVEGTSNPNLYWYRQAAGRGLQLLFYSVGIGQISSEVPQNLSASRPQDRQFILSSKKLLLSDSGFYLCAWRLGVGGYTFGSGTRLTVV.

V usage is TRBV29-1 and J usage is TRBJ1-2; a possible D gene is TRBD1 (6 bases). This CDR3 is 11 amino acids long. The germline gives CDR1 SQVTM, CDR2 ANQGSEA. Deletions cut 6 bases from V and 12 bases from J, with 17 bases between. CDR3 nucleotides: TGCAGCGTACGCGAACAGGGTAGTGACACCTTC. Translation gives CSVREQGSDTF.

The chain employs TRBV14 and TRBJ1-4; 9 bases are shared with TRBD1. The CDR3 is 14 amino acids. With V trimmed by 4 bases and J by 8 bases, 5 bases remained unmatched. In germline, CDR1 is SGHDN, CDR2 FVKESK. The CDR3 DNA reads as TGTGCCAGCAGCCTACAGGGGGCGCGGGAAAAACTGTTTTTT. Translating gives CASSLQGAREKLFF. The full variable domain, in which reference TRBV14 and TRBJ1-4 provide the parts outside the CDR3, is EAGVTQFPSHSVIEKGQTVTLRCDPISGHDNLYWYRRVMGKEIKFLLHFVKESKQDESGMPNNRFLAERTGGTYSTLKVQPAELEDSGVYFCASSLQGAREKLFFGSGTQLSVL.

This clone has just one count. The CDR3 is CASSLLPGKDTEAFF. CDR3 DNA sequence: TGCGCCAGCAGCTTGCTTCCGGGTAAGGACACTGAAGCTTTCTTT. The chain recombines TRBV5-1 with TRBJ1-1; D is unclear. This CDR3 comprises 15 residues. V lost 1 base, J lost 3 bases, and 13 bases lay in between. Per germline, CDR1 SGHRS and CDR2 YFSETQ.

The V gene is TRBV2, the J gene TRBJ2-1; D is perhaps TRBD1 (5 bases). Trimming removed 4 bases at V and 8 bases at J, with 15 bases between. The CDR3 loop spans 14 amino acids. Germline CDR1 is SNHLY and CDR2 is FYNNEI. CDR3: CASSGGRVIDEQFF. CDR3 bases: TGTGCCAGCAGTGGGGGCAGGGTAATCGATGAGCAGTTCTTC.

The V call is TRBV6-4, the J call TRBJ2-2; the D is unclear. Germline V gives CDR1 MRHNA, CDR2 SNTAGT. This CDR3 has 12 residues. Trimming left V 6 bases short and J 7 bases short, with 9 bases between. CDR3 DNA sequence: TGTGCCAGCAGCAAACAAGACGGGGAGCTGTTTTTT. Amino acid sequence: CASSKQDGELFF.

The rearrangement links TRBV6-4 to TRBJ2-3, with D maybe TRBD2 (5 bases). The CDR3 has 15 amino acids. Germline V gene sequence: CDR1 MRHNA, CDR2 SNTAGT. The V end was cut by 3 bases, the J end by 6 bases, with 16 bases between. CDR3 amino acids: CASSEGSGGVDTQYF. CDR3 DNA sequence: TGTGCCAGCAGTGAGGGGAGCGGTGGTGTGGATACGCAGTATTTT.

Only a few counts were recorded for this clone. The rearrangement uses TRBV29-1 and TRBJ1-1; 7 bases fit TRBD1. Losses at the gene ends were 7 bases for V and 10 bases for J; bases not matched to a gene: 9. Germline V gene data show CDR1 as SQVTM and CDR2 as ANQGSEA. The length of the CDR3 is 11 residues. The DNA for the CDR3 is TGCAGCGCCATTGACAGGGAACGAGCTTTCTTT. Amino acid sequence: CSAIDRERAFF.

V is TRBV28 and J is TRBJ1-2; D unresolved. Trimming pared 6 bases from V and 7 bases from J, leaving 18 bases between. Germline lookup yields CDR1 MDHEN and CDR2 SYDVKM. The CDR3 is made up of 14 amino acids. The CDR3 DNA reads TGTGCCAGCAGGGCTCCATGGACGGCACCTGGCTACACCTTC. The encoded protein is CASRAPWTAPGYTF.

This chain connects TRBV19 to TRBJ2-7; TRBD1 agrees at 7 bases. The CDR3 loop spans 15 amino acids. The germline V gene has CDR1 LNHDA and CDR2 SQIVND (reference sequence). Losses at the gene ends were 5 bases for V and 0 bases for J; bases not matched to a gene: 7. The CDR3 nucleotides are TGTGCCAGTAGTGTGGGACAGTCCAACTCCTACGAGCAGTACTTC. Translation gives CASSVGQSNSYEQYF.

The chain recombines TRBV28 with TRBJ2-5; the match to TRBD1 covers 7 bases. The junction had 4 bases not matched to a gene; V was cut back by 2 bases and J by 1 base. Germline V gives CDR1 MDHEN, CDR2 SYDVKM. CDR3 length: 15 amino acids. The CDR3 here is CASSLPGQAQETQYF. Here the CDR3 DNA reads TGTGCCAGCAGTTTACCAGGACAGGCCCAAGAGACCCAGTACTTC. The full variable domain, in which reference TRBV28 and TRBJ2-5 provide the parts outside the CDR3, is DVKVTQSSRYLVKRTGEKVFLECVQDMDHENMFWYRQDPGLGLRLIYFSYDVKMKEKGDIPEGYSVSREKKERFSLILESASTNQTSMYLCASSLPGQAQETQYFGPGTRLLVL.

V and J are TRBV4-1 and TRBJ2-5; TRBD2 is a possible D gene (7 bases). CDR1 MGHRA and CDR2 YSYEKL come from the germline V gene. This CDR3 is built from 15 residues. Between the trimmed V and J ends, which lost 1 base and 5 bases, there was a span of 14 bases. DNA of the CDR3: TGCGCCAGCAGCCAAGTAAACAGGGAGGGGGAGACCCAGTACTTC. Its translation: CASSQVNREGETQYF.

The chain joins TRBV30 to TRBJ2-5, with a weak D call TRBD2 (6 bases). Between the trimmed V and J ends, which lost 3 bases and 5 bases, there was a span of 10 bases. Germline values: CDR1 GTSNPN, CDR2 SVGIG (reference sequence). CDR3 size: 12 residues. CDR3 amino acids: CAWRASAETQYF. CDR3 nucleotides: TGTGCCTGGAGGGCTAGCGCGGAGACCCAGTACTTC. Full variable domain (rest looked up from reference TRBV30 and TRBJ2-5): SQTIHQWPATLVQPVGSPLSLECTVEGTSNPNLYWYRQAAGRGLQLLFYSVGIGQISSEVPQNLSASRPQDRQFILSSKKLLLSDSGFYLCAWRASAETQYFGPGTRLLVL.

The CDR3 DNA reads as TGTGCCAGCTCACCACCGGGGACAGGGGCTAACTATGGCTACACCTTC. It translates to CASSPPGTGANYGYTF. The chain employs TRBV18 and TRBJ1-2; TRBD1 matches at 10 bases. Trimming at V came to 0 bases and at J to 0 bases, leaving 1 base not matched to a gene. From germline, CDR1 is KGHSH and CDR2 LQKENI. CDR3 length: 16 residues.

The CDR3 region is CASSPPSSSSYEQYF. CDR3 DNA sequence: TGTGCCAGCTCACCACCTAGCTCAAGCTCCTACGAGCAGTACTTC. The chain carries TRBV18 and TRBJ2-7, with no clear D. V was shortened by 0 bases and J by 0 bases, with 9 bases between the two germline ends. The CDR3 extends over 15 amino acids. Germline V gives CDR1 KGHSH, CDR2 LQKENI. The whole variable domain, remainder taken from reference TRBV18 and TRBJ2-7, is NAGVMQNPRHLVRRRGQEARLRCSPMKGHSHVYWYRQLPEEGLKFMVYLQKENIIDESGMPKERFSAEFPKEGPSILRIQQVVRGDSAAYFCASSPPSSSSYEQYFGPGTRLTVT.

The V gene is TRBV7-2, the J gene TRBJ2-1; 11 positions match TRBD2. From germline, CDR1 is SGHTA and CDR2 FQGNSA. CDR3 length: 15 residues. The V gene end was trimmed by 5 bases and the J gene end by 3 bases; junction bases not matched to a gene: 3. This CDR3 reads CASSAGTSGYNEQFF. CDR3 in DNA: TGTGCCAGCAGCGCAGGGACTAGCGGCTACAATGAGCAGTTCTTC.

The chain couples TRBV5-6 to TRBJ2-7; possibly TRBD2 for D (5 bases). CDR3 size: 14 residues. The V end was cut by 4 bases, the J end by 1 base, with 12 bases between. The germline CDR1 and CDR2 sequences are SGHDT and YYEEEE. In nucleotides, the CDR3 is TGTGCCAGCAGCCGAGGACTGGAATCCTACGAGCAGTACTTC. Protein product: CASSRGLESYEQYF. Using reference TRBV5-6 and TRBJ2-7 for the parts outside the CDR3, the full variable domain is DAGVTQSPTHLIKTRGQQVTLRCSPKSGHDTVSWYQQALGQGPQFIFQYYEEEERQRGNFPDRFSGHQFPNYSSELNVNALLLGDSALYLCASSRGLESYEQYFGPGTRLTVT.

The CDR3 DNA follows: TGTGCTGCGCGGGACAGGAGCTACGAGCAGTACTTC. It specifies CAARDRSYEQYF. This chain joins TRBV27 and TRBJ2-7; 8 positions match TRBD1. Germline assignment: CDR1 MNHEY and CDR2 SMNVEV (reference sequence). The CDR3 extends over 12 amino acids.